Listed here is a single T cell receptor beta chain. As yet, its antigen is unknown. This sample is part of a study of Ad26.COV2.S vaccination and SARS-CoV-2 variants. The study's findings and limits: From the TCR breadth and depth analyses, total T cell responses may have been underestimated. Spike-specific TCR breadth in vaccine recipients exceeded that seen in placebo recipients.

This CDR3 is built from 14 residues. Germline assignment: CDR1 MNHNS and CDR2 SASEGT. V gave up 1 base and J gave up 1 base, with 8 bases separating them. Some clones are missing from TCRdb's copy, which holds only in-frame ones; the method was immunoSEQ multiplex PCR. The table records around 370,000 clones, 92% of them present only once. The chain combines TRBV6-1 with TRBJ2-7, with unresolved D. This specimen was peripheral blood, taken after recovery from COVID-19. The TCR comes from a human donor who had recovered from COVID-19. CDR3 DNA: TGTGCCAGCAGTGAAGTTGGAGCGTCCTACGAGCAGTACTTC. Its protein is CASSEVGASYEQYF.